The rows below give T cell receptor beta chains drawn from one sample of a study of a mutant IDH1 vaccine in newly diagnosed glioma. Assay: immunoSEQ multiplex PCR; the TCRdb copy retains only in-frame clones and omits some. The sample shows 80,000 to 100,000 clones, around 77% of them seen only once. This sample comprised PBMCs, obtained from a glioma patient treated with radiotherapy, temozolomide or both. Receptors were obtained from a man between 40 and 49 years old with glioma. Each CDR3 is given with its conserved first and last residue. Fields, in order: clone size, V gene, J gene, D gene, CDR3 protein, CDR3 DNA. A D gene is named only where the DNA matches it firmly. Only part of the rows carry a size: once, few, many, or a class if the clone is expanded.

abundance: .
v_gene: TRBV5-6
j_gene: TRBJ2-5
d_gene: TRBD2
CDR3aa: CASSLLAGGQETQYF
CDR3nt: TGTGCCAGCAGCTTATTAGCGGGGGGGCAAGAGACCCAGTACTTC

abundance: .
v_gene: TRBV28
j_gene: TRBJ2-2
d_gene: .
CDR3aa: CASSPILMTGELFF
CDR3nt: TGTGCCAGCAGTCCTATCCTGATGACCGGGGAGCTGTTTTTT

abundance: .
v_gene: TRBV14
j_gene: TRBJ2-5
d_gene: TRBD2
CDR3aa: CASSPTGRQETQYF
CDR3nt: TGTGCCAGCAGCCCGACCGGGAGGCAAGAGACCCAGTACTTC

abundance: few
v_gene: TRBV7-2
j_gene: TRBJ2-1
d_gene: .
CDR3aa: CASSLQGPRSEQFF
CDR3nt: TGTGCCAGCAGCCTCCAGGGCCCCAGGAGTGAGCAGTTCTTC

abundance: .
v_gene: TRBV6-6
j_gene: TRBJ1-2
d_gene: .
CDR3aa: CASSFGTSWGYTF
CDR3nt: TGTGCCAGCAGCTTCGGAACTTCGTGGGGCTACACCTTC

abundance: .
v_gene: TRBV7-2
j_gene: TRBJ2-1
d_gene: TRBD2
CDR3aa: CASSLSAGGYFEQFF
CDR3nt: TGTGCCAGCAGCTTAAGTGCGGGGGGCTATTTTGAGCAGTTCTTC

abundance: .
v_gene: TRBV7-9
j_gene: TRBJ1-1
d_gene: .
CDR3aa: CASSFLVRGAGSTEAFF
CDR3nt: TGTGCCAGCAGCTTTTTAGTTCGGGGTGCGGGTAGCACTGAAGCTTTCTTT

abundance: .
v_gene: TRBV19
j_gene: TRBJ1-1
d_gene: .
CDR3aa: CASSIDRGDTEAFF
CDR3nt: TGTGCCAGTAGTATAGATCGGGGGGACACTGAAGCTTTCTTT

abundance: .
v_gene: TRBV10-3
j_gene: TRBJ1-4
d_gene: TRBD1
CDR3aa: CAISESGTGGQTVFF
CDR3nt: TGTGCCATCAGTGAGTCAGGGACAGGGGGCCAAACAGTGTTTTTT

abundance: few
v_gene: TRBV9
j_gene: TRBJ2-6
d_gene: TRBD1
CDR3aa: CASTQGALGANVLTF
CDR3nt: TGTGCCAGCACACAGGGGGCGCTTGGGGCCAACGTCCTGACTTTC